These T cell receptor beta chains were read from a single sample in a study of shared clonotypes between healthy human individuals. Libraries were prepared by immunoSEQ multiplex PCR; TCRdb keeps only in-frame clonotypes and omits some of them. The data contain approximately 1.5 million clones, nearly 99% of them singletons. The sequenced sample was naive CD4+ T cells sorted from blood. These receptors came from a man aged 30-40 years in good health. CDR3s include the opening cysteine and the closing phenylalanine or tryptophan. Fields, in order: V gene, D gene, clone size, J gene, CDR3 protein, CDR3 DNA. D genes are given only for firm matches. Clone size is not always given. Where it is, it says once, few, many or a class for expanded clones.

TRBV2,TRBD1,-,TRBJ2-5,CASSDRDRETQYF,TGTGCCAGCAGCGACAGGGATAGAGAGACCCAGTACTTC
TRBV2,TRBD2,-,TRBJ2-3,CASRDAGGDTQYF,TGTGCCAGCCGGGATGCGGGGGGAGATACGCAGTATTTT
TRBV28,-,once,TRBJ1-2,CASSGGTLWGYTF,TGTGCCAGCAGTGGAGGGACCCTTTGGGGCTACACCTTC
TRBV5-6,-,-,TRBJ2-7,CASRANVGSYEQYF,TGTGCCAGCAGGGCTAATGTGGGGTCCTACGAGCAGTACTTC
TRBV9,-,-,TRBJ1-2,CASSVDGTYGYTF,TGTGCCAGCAGCGTCGACGGAACCTATGGCTACACCTTC
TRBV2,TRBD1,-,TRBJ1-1,CASRLGQGIILSTEAFF,TGTGCCAGCAGGCTTGGACAGGGGATTATTTTGAGCACTGAAGCTTTCTTT
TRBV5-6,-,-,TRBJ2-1,CASSSLHKMYNEQFF,TGTGCCAGCAGCTCCCTTCACAAGATGTACAATGAGCAGTTCTTC
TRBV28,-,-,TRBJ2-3,CASSRDPTTRDTQYF,TGTGCCAGCAGTAGGGATCCGACTACTCGGGATACGCAGTATTTT
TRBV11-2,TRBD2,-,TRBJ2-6,CASSLVTGGPGANVLTF,TGTGCCAGCAGCTTAGTAACGGGAGGGCCTGGGGCCAACGTCCTGACTTTC
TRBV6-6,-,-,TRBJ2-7,CASSDGQLSSYEQYF,TGTGCCAGCAGTGACGGACAGTTGAGCTCCTACGAGCAGTACTTC
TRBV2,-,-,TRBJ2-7,CASTTRVSYEQYF,TGTGCCAGCACCACTAGGGTCTCCTACGAGCAGTACTTC
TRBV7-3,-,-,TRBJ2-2,CASSPPWGAGELFF,TGTGCCAGCAGCCCCCCTTGGGGGGCCGGGGAGCTGTTTTTT
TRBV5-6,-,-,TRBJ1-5,CASSSTGGSNQPQHF,TGTGCCAGCAGCTCGACCGGCGGGAGCAATCAGCCCCAGCATTTT
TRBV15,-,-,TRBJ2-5,CAAAEGGTQYF,TGTGCCGCTGCTGAAGGGGGGACCCAGTACTTC
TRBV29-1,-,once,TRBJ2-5,CSVNFRQETQYF,TGCAGCGTAAACTTTAGACAAGAGACCCAGTACTTC
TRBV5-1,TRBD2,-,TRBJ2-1,CASSLDGGGSYNEQFF,TGCGCCAGCAGCTTGGACGGCGGGGGCTCCTACAATGAGCAGTTCTTC
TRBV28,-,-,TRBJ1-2,CASSLFYGYTF,TGTGCCAGCAGTTTGTTCTATGGCTACACCTTC
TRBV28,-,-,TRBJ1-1,CASSAGGRTEAFF,TGTGCCAGCAGTGCTGGGGGGCGCACTGAAGCTTTCTTT
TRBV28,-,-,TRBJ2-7,CATISRSYEQYF,TGTGCCACGATTTCTCGCTCCTACGAGCAGTACTTC
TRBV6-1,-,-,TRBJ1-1,CASRITGNTEAFF,TGTGCCAGCAGGATAACGGGGAACACTGAAGCTTTCTTT
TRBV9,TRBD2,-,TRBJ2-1,CASSVATPTSGMYNEQFF,TGTGCCAGCAGCGTAGCGACCCCCACTAGCGGGATGTACAATGAGCAGTTCTTC
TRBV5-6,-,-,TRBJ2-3,CASSGQSLRRGGGDTQYF,TGTGCCAGCAGCGGCCAATCCTTACGTAGGGGAGGTGGAGATACGCAGTATTTT
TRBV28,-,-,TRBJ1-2,CASSSPRPPDYGYTF,TGTGCCAGCAGTTCACCGCGACCCCCCGACTATGGCTACACCTTC
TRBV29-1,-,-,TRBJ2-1,CSVSTSRSSYYNEQFF,TGCAGCGTCTCCACTAGCCGTAGTTCTTACTACAATGAGCAGTTCTTC
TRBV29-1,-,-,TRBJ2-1,CSVGRNSYNEQFF,TGCAGCGTTGGGCGGAACTCCTACAATGAGCAGTTCTTC
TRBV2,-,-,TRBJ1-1,CASRLSSVPNPAGGISNTEAFF,TGTGCCAGCAGATTATCGTCGGTCCCCAATCCGGCGGGTGGTATATCGAACACTGAAGCTTTCTTT
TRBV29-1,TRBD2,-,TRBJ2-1,CSVEDRREGLNEQFF,TGCAGCGTTGAAGATAGACGGGAGGGCCTAAATGAGCAGTTCTTC
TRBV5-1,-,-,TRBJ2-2,CASSSTGPHPGELFF,TGCGCCAGCAGCTCCACGGGACCCCATCCCGGGGAGCTGTTTTTT
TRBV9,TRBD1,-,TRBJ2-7,CASSQGQGAYEQYF,TGTGCCAGCAGCCAAGGACAGGGGGCCTACGAGCAGTACTTC
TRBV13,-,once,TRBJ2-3,CASSLADTQYF,TGTGCCAGCAGCTTAGCAGATACGCAGTATTTT
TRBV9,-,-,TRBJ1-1,CASSAHSAVTGATEAFF,TGTGCCAGCAGCGCGCACTCTGCTGTAACCGGAGCAACTGAAGCTTTCTTT